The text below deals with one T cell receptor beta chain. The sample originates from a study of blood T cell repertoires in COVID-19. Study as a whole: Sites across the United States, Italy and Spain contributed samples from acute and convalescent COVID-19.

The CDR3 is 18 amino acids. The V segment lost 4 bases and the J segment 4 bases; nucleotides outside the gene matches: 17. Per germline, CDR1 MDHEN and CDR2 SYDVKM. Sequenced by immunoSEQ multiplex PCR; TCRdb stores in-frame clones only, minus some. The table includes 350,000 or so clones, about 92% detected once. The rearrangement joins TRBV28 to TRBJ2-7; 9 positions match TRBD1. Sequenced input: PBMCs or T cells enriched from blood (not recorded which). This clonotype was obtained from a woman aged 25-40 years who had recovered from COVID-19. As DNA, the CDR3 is TGTGCCAGCAGTTCCTTATATATTTCCCGGGACAGGGTGTACGAGCAGTACTTC. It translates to CASSSLYISRDRVYEQYF.